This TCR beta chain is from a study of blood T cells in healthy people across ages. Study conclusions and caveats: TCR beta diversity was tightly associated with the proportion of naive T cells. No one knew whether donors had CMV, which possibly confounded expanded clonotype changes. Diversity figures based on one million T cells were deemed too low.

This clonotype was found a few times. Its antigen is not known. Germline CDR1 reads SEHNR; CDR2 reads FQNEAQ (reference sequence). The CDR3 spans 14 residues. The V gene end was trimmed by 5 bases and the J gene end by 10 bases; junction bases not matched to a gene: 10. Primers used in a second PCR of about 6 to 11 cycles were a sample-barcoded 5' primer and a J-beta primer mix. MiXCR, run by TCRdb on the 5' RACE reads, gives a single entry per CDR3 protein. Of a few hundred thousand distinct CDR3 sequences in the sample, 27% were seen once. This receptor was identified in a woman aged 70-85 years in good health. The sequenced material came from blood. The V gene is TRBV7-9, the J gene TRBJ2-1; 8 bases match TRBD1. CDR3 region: CASSPTRGLREQFF. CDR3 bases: TGTGCCAGCAGCCCGACCAGGGGGCTAAGGGAGCAGTTCTTC.